This T cell receptor (beta chain) came from a study of blood T cell repertoires in COVID-19. Study as a whole: Italy, Spain and the United States were the sources of the convalescent and acute COVID-19 samples.

Study processing details: For nucleated cells, counts were estimated from reference gene primer amplification. Sequencing was performed with immunoSEQ multiplex PCR; in TCRdb, only in-frame clones are kept and a portion is missing. Clonal size and the V and J genes are those of that table, whereas D and trimming came from the DNA. The sample yields about 200,000 clones, roughly nine tenths seen once. Germline lookup yields CDR1 SGHNT and CDR2 YENEEA. This CDR3 spans 15 amino acids. J was trimmed by 9 bases and V by 1 base; bases with no gene match: 5. The genes are TRBV11-3 and TRBJ2-1, with TRBD2 matching over 11 bases. This sequence was found in a woman in her 70s with acute or convalescent COVID-19. The material sequenced was peripheral blood. In nucleotides, the CDR3 is TGTGCCAGCAGCTTAGTAGCGGGAGGGCGTGGTGAGCAGTTCTTC. It specifies CASSLVAGGRGEQFF.